This TCR beta chain was retrieved from a study of T cells expressing NK-cell markers. In the study overall: The TCR beta repertoires were obtained from sorted CD3+CD56+NKG2C+, CD3+CD56+NKG2C- and CD3+CD56-NKG2C+ T cells. One of eight sequenced donors was HCMV-seronegative; the other seven were seropositive.

Worth noting for this clonotype: Its specificity is unknown.

Study results and limitations: The CD3+CD56-NKG2C+ fraction of a few donors was also led by these clonotypes.

CDR1 DFQATT and CDR2 SNEGSKA come from the germline V gene (reference sequence). There are 15 residues in the CDR3. cDNA encoding TCR beta was synthesized via 5'RACE template switching incorporating UMIs. One entry per CDR3 protein, without DNA, is what TCRdb gives after re-calling the 5' RACE reads. The sample has some 450,000 distinct CDR3 sequences. The sequencing input was blood T cells: a sorted CD56 or NKG2C T cell subset, CD4+ or CD8+ T cells, or bulk PBMC T cells (not recorded which). The chain carries TRBV20-1 and TRBJ2-7; the TRBD1 assignment by TCRdb is unverifiable without DNA. The source is a woman between 18 and 69 years old in good health. The chain's CDR3 is CSATPGTSFPYEQYF.